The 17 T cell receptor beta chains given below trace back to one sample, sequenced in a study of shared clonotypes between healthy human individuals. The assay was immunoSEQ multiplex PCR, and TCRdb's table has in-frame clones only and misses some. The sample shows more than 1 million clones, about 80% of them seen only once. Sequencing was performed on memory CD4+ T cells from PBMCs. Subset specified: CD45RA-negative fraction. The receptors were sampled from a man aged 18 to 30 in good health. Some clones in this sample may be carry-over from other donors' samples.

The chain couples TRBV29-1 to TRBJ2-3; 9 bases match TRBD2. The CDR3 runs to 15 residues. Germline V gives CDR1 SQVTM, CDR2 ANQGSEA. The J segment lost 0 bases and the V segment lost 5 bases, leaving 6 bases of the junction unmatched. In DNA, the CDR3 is TGCAGCGTTTTCCCGGGACTAGCTAGCACAGATACGCAGTATTTT. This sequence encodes CSVFPGLASTDTQYF.

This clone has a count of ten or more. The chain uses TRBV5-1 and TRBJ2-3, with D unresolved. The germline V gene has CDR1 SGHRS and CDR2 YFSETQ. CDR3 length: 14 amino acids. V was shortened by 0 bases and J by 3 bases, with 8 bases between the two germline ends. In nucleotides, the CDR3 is TGCGCCAGCAGCTTGGCCTACAAGACAGATACGCAGTATTTT. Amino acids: CASSLAYKTDTQYF.

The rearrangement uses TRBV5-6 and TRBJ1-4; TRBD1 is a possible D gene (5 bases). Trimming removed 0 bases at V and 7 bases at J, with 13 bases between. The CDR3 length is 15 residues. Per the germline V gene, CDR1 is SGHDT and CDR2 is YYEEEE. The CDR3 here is CASSLGREGFEKLFF. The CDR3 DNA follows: TGTGCCAGCAGCTTGGGCAGGGAAGGCTTTGAAAAACTGTTTTTT. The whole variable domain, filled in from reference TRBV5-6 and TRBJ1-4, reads DAGVTQSPTHLIKTRGQQVTLRCSPKSGHDTVSWYQQALGQGPQFIFQYYEEEERQRGNFPDRFSGHQFPNYSSELNVNALLLGDSALYLCASSLGREGFEKLFFGSGTQLSVL.

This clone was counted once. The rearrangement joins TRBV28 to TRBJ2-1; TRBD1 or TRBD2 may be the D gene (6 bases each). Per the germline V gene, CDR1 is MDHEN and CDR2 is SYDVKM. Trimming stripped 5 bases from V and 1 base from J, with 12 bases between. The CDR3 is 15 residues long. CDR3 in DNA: TGTGCCAGCAGTAAGGGGGGTGCGTCCTACAATGAGCAGTTCTTC. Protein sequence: CASSKGGASYNEQFF.

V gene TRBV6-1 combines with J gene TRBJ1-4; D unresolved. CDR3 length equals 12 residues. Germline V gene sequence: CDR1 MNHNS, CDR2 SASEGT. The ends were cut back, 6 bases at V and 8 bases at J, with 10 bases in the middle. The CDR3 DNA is TGTGCCAGCAGAATCTTTGGGGAAAAACTGTTTTTT. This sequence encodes CASRIFGEKLFF.

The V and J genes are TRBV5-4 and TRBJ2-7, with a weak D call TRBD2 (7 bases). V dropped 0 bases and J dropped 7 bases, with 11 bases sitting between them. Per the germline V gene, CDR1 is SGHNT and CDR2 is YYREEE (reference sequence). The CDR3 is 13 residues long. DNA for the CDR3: TGTGCCAGCAGCTTGGTAGGGGGAGGGGAGCAGTACTTC. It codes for CASSLVGGGEQYF.

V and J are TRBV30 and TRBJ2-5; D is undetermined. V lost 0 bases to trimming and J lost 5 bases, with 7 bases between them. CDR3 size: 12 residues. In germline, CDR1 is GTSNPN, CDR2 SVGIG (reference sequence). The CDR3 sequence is CAWSVEQETQYF. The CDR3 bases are TGTGCCTGGAGTGTTGAGCAGGAGACCCAGTACTTC.

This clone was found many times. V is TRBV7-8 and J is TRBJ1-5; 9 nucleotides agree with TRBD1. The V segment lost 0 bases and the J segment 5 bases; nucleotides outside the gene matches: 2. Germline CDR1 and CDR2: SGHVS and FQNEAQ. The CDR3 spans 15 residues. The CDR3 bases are TGTGCCAGCAGCTTAGCGGGACAGGGAGATCAGCCCCAGCATTTT. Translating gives CASSLAGQGDQPQHF.

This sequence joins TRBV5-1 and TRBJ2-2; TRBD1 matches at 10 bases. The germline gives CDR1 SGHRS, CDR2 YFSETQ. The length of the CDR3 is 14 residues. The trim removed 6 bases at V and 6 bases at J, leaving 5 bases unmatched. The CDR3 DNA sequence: TGCGCCAGCATCCGGGGACAGGGGCCCGGGGAGCTGTTTTTT. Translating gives CASIRGQGPGELFF.

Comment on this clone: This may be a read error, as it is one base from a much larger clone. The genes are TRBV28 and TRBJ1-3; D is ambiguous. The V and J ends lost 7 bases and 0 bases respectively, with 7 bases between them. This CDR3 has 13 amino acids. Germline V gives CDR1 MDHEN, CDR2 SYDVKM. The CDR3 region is CASNRGSGNTIYF. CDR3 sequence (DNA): TGTGCCAGCAACCGGGGCTCTGGAAACACCATATATTTT. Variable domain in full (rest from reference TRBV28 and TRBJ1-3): DVKVTQSSRYLVKRTGEKVFLECVQDMDHENMFWYRQDPGLGLRLIYFSYDVKMKEKGDIPEGYSVSREKKERFSLILESASTNQTSMYLCASNRGSGNTIYFGEGSWLTVV.

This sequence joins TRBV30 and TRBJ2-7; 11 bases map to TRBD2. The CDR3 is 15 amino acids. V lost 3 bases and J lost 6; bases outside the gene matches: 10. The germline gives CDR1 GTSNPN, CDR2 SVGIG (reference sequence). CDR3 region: CAWRITGTSGAEQYF. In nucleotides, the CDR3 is TGTGCCTGGAGGATCACCGGGACTAGCGGAGCCGAGCAGTACTTC.

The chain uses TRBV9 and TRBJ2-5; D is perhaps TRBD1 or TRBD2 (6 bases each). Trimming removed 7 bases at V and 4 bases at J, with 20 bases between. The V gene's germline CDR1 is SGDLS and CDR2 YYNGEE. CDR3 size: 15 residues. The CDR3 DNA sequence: TGTGCCAGCGCCTTGAGGGGGGCTTATGGAGAGACCCAGTACTTC. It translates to CASALRGAYGETQYF.

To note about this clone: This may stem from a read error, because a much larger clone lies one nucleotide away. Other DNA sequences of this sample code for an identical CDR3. The CDR3 DNA reads TGTGCCAGCAGCTTAGGGCTAGCGGGGAACAATGAGCAGTTCTTC. Translating gives CASSLGLAGNNEQFF. The chain uses TRBV11-2 and TRBJ2-1; 9 nucleotides agree with TRBD2. CDR3 size: 15 residues. The ends lost 1 base at V and 5 bases at J; junction bases unmatched: 3. Per germline, CDR1 SGHAT and CDR2 FQNNGV.

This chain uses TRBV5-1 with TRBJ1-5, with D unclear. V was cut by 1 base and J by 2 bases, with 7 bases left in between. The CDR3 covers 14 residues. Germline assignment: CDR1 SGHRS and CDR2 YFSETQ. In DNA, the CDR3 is TGCGCCAGCAGCTTGTCGGTGGGCAATCAGCCCCAGCATTTT. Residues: CASSLSVGNQPQHF.

CDR3 DNA sequence: TGTGCCAGCAGCGACGGGTATACGCAGTATTTT. This translates into CASSDGYTQYF. This chain connects TRBV11-2 to TRBJ2-3, with unresolved D. CDR3 length: 11 amino acids. V dropped 5 bases and J dropped 7 bases, with 7 bases sitting between them. From germline, CDR1 is SGHAT and CDR2 FQNNGV.

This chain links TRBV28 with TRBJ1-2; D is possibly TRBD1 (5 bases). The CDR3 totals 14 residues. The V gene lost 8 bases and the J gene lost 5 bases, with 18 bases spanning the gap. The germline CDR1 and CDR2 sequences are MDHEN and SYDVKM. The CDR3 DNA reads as TGTGCCAGCGGGGGGTGGCAATCCATTTATGGCTACACCTTC. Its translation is CASGGWQSIYGYTF.

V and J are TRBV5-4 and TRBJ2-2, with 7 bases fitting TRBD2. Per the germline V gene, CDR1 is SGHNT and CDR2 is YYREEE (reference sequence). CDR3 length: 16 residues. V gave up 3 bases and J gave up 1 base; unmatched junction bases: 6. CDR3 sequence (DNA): TGTGCCAGCAGCTCGGCTACTAGCGTGAACACCGGGGAGCTGTTTTTT. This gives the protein CASSSATSVNTGELFF.